The 11 T cell receptor beta chains in this list originate from one sample, sequenced in a study of regulatory dendritic cells for organ transplantation. Generated by immunoSEQ multiplex PCR, the TCRdb table keeps only in-frame clones and is missing some. The sample lists around 30,000 clones, about four fifths occurring once. The sample taken for sequencing was naive CD4+ T cells from blood. Subset in this sample: CD45RA+ naive T cells. These receptors were collected from a human donor in good health.

The rearrangement joins TRBV19 to TRBJ2-7; TRBD2 is a possible D gene (6 bases). V lost 1 base to trimming and J lost 0 bases, with 10 bases between them. In germline, CDR1 is LNHDA, CDR2 SQIVND (reference sequence). The CDR3 is 15 residues long. DNA for the CDR3: TGTGCCAGTAGTATAGCGGGACTCAGCTCCTACGAGCAGTACTTC. As protein: CASSIAGLSSYEQYF.

This clone was seen a single time. V and J are TRBV27 and TRBJ1-2; TRBD1 is a possible D gene (6 bases). The CDR3 has 16 amino acids. CDR1 MNHEY and CDR2 SMNVEV come from the germline V gene (reference sequence). Trimming removed 3 bases at V and 4 bases at J, with 18 bases between. The CDR3 loop is CASSFDYRETRYGYTF. CDR3 sequence (DNA): TGTGCCAGCAGTTTTGACTACAGGGAAACTCGCTATGGCTACACCTTC.

The V gene is TRBV5-1, the J gene TRBJ2-3; D perhaps matches TRBD2 (6 bases). V gave up 0 bases and J gave up 2 bases, with 13 bases separating them. CDR1 SGHRS and CDR2 YFSETQ come from the germline V gene. The CDR3 is 16 residues long. CDR3: CASSLEGGLFTDTQYF. The CDR3 DNA is TGCGCCAGCAGCTTGGAAGGAGGGCTCTTCACAGATACGCAGTATTTT.

V gene TRBV6-1 combines with J gene TRBJ1-5, with D tentatively TRBD1 (5 bases). The CDR3 extends over 16 amino acids. Germline values: CDR1 MNHNS, CDR2 SASEGT. V lost 0 bases, J lost 7 bases, and 16 bases lay in between. The CDR3, as DNA: TGTGCCAGCAGTGAAGCGCAGGGCAGGGCCACGCAGCCCCAGCATTTT. Protein sequence: CASSEAQGRATQPQHF.

The chain uses TRBV15 and TRBJ2-5; maybe TRBD1 (5 bases). CDR3 size: 14 residues. V was clipped by 0 bases and J by 6 bases, with 11 bases between them. The germline V gene has CDR1 LNHNV and CDR2 YYDKDF (reference sequence). DNA for the CDR3: TGTGCCACCAGCAGAGATTCCAGGGTGCAGACCCAGTACTTC. It yields the protein CATSRDSRVQTQYF. The full variable domain, completed using reference TRBV15 and TRBJ2-5, is DAMVIQNPRYQVTQFGKPVTLSCSQTLNHNVMYWYQQKSSQAPKLLFHYYDKDFNNEADTPDNFQSRRPNTSFCFLDIRSPGLGDTAMYLCATSRDSRVQTQYFGPGTRLLVL.

CDR3 protein: CASSQSGVGYNEQFF. CDR3 DNA: TGTGCCAGCAGCCAATCAGGGGTCGGGTACAATGAGCAGTTCTTC. The J gene is TRBJ2-1, the V gene TRBV16, with D tentatively TRBD1 (5 bases). With 0 bases removed from V and 4 bases from J, the gap between germline ends came to 10 bases. The CDR3 length is 15 residues. Germline assignment: CDR1 KGHSY and CDR2 FQNENV.

The chain joins TRBV18 to TRBJ1-1; a weak D match, TRBD1 (5 bases). Looked up from germline, CDR1 is KGHSH and CDR2 is LQKENI. The CDR3 has 15 residues. V lost 0 bases and J 5 bases, leaving 13 bases between the germline ends. CDR3 sequence (DNA): TGTGCCAGCTCACCACCGAACCAAGGGGAAACTGAAGCTTTCTTT. Translation: CASSPPNQGETEAFF.

The V call is TRBV13, the J call TRBJ2-5; 7 nucleotides match TRBD2. The J segment lost 4 bases and the V segment lost 3 bases, leaving 5 bases of the junction unmatched. The length of the CDR3 is 14 residues. Per the germline V gene, CDR1 is PRHDT and CDR2 is FYEKMQ (reference sequence). CDR3 bases: TGTGCCAGCAGCTTGAAGCGGGGAGTAGAGACCCAGTACTTC. Its protein is CASSLKRGVETQYF.

In its sample, this clone was seen a few times. The chain recombines TRBV4-2 with TRBJ1-6; D call uncertain. CDR1 and CDR2 (germline): LGHNA, YNFKEQ. Trimming removed 0 bases from V and 0 bases from J, with 9 bases in between. The length of the CDR3 is 17 residues. The DNA of the CDR3 is TGTGCCAGCAGCCAAGAAGATCGTAGCTCCTATAATTCACCCCTCCACTTT. This encodes CASSQEDRSSYNSPLHF.

This chain connects TRBV11-3 to TRBJ2-7; possibly TRBD1 for D (7 bases). Germline CDR1 SGHNT, CDR2 YENEEA. This CDR3 contains 15 residues. Between the trimmed V and J ends, which lost 1 base and 6 bases, there was a span of 16 bases. In DNA form, the CDR3 reads TGTGCCAGCAGCTTAGGCAGGGGGACTTATGGCGAGCAGTACTTC. It is translated as CASSLGRGTYGEQYF.

The CDR3 DNA sequence: TGCGCCAGCAGCTTTGACCAACCGGGACAGCCAGGCTACACCTTC. Translation gives CASSFDQPGQPGYTF. The rearrangement uses TRBV5-1 and TRBJ1-2; 7 positions match TRBD1. Germline V lookup: CDR1 SGHRS, CDR2 YFSETQ. The CDR3 covers 15 residues. With 2 bases clipped from V and 8 bases from J, the junction kept 12 bases outside the gene matches.